A single sample gave rise to the 22 T cell receptor beta chains below, sequenced in a study of T cells in women clearing cervical HPV infection. Clones were read by immunoSEQ multiplex PCR, and TCRdb kept only the in-frame ones, dropping some. The sample table includes about 27,000 clones. What was sequenced was blood buffy coat. These receptors were collected from a woman aged 18-70 years with a cervical HPV16 infection that either progressed to CIN3+ or cleared (not recorded which).

On this clone: The sequence runs out 3 residues before the end of the CDR3; the remainder is reconstructed from the germline J gene. This sequence joins TRBV30 and TRBJ2-3, with D perhaps matching TRBD2 (7 bases). CDR1 is GTSNPN, CDR2 SVGIG, per germline (reference sequence). The length of the CDR3 is 18 residues. CDR3 sequence reads: CAWTPKGGDPVGQETQYF. CDR3 DNA, as far as it was read: TGTGCCTGGACCCCGAAGGGGGGGGACCCGGTGGGGCAAGAGACG. Full variable domain (missing parts from reference TRBV30 and TRBJ2-3): SQTIHQWPATLVQPVGSPLSLECTVEGTSNPNLYWYRQAAGRGLQLLFYSVGIGQISSEVPQNLSASRPQDRQFILSSKKLLLSDSGFYLCAWTPKGGDPVGQETQYFGPGTRLTVL.

Worth noting for this clone: Coverage ceases 3 residues before the CDR3 finishes, and the germline J gene fills in the end. The chain carries TRBV7-2 and TRBJ1-6; no reliable D call. The length of the CDR3 is 15 residues. V was clipped by 1 base and J by 10 bases, with 14 bases between them. The germline V gene encodes CDR1 SGHTA and CDR2 FQGNSA. The chain's CDR3 is CASSLGLRGYSPLHF. CDR3 DNA (partial): TGTGCCAGCAGCTTAGGTCTCAGAGGGTACTCACCC.

On this clone itself: From the germline J gene comes the end of the CDR3, since the read stops 3 residues before it. V and J are TRBV20-1 and TRBJ1-6, with 7 bases fitting TRBD1. The trim removed 3 bases at V and 7 bases at J, leaving 6 bases unmatched. CDR3 length: 14 residues. Germline-derived CDR1 and CDR2 are DFQATT and SNEGSKA (reference sequence). The sequenced CDR3 bases are TGCAGTGCTAGCCGGACAGGCGTAAATTCACCC. It encodes CSASRTGVNSP. The entire CDR3 protein reads CSASRTGVNSPLHF.

In the case of this clone: This CDR3 is also generated by other DNA sequences in the sample. The CDR3 loop is CASTDSYGYTF. Partial CDR3 DNA: TGTGCCAGCACCGACTCCTATGGC. J is TRBJ1-2 and V is TRBV6-2 or TRBV6-3; unclear D gene. The sequenced fragment ends 3 residues before the CDR3 boundary, so the rest is inferred from the germline J gene. V was trimmed by 7 bases and J by 4 bases, leaving 7 bases between them. Germline CDR1 is MNHEY and CDR2 is SVGEGT. The CDR3 covers 11 residues.

In regard to this clone: The read terminates 3 residues ahead of where the CDR3 ends, so the germline J gene completes it. The gene calls are TRBV6-1 and TRBJ1-1; D is unclear. Germline V gives CDR1 MNHNS, CDR2 SASEGT. The V end was cut by 2 bases, the J end by 7 bases, with 11 bases between. CDR3 length equals 13 residues. The sequenced part of the CDR3 DNA is TGTGCCAGCAGTGAATCCCAGCGACTTGAA. Its protein product is CASSESQRLE. The entire CDR3 sequence reads CASSESQRLEAFF.

Turning to this clone: The CDR3 goes on 3 residues after the read ends, and that part is filled in from the germline J gene. This chain uses TRBV20-1 with TRBJ1-5, with 7 bases that match TRBD1. J gave up 3 bases and V 7 bases, and 9 bases lay outside the gene matches. The germline CDR1 and CDR2 sequences are DFQATT and SNEGSKA (reference sequence). The CDR3 sequence is 14 residues long. The covered CDR3 bases are TGCAGTGTTCACAGGGGCGTATTCAATCAGCCC. Translating it yields CSVHRGVFNQP. The full CDR3 sequence reads CSVHRGVFNQPQHF.

To note about this clone: The CDR3 is cut off 3 residues early in the read; its end comes from the germline J gene. This chain uses TRBV11-1 with TRBJ1-1, with D unresolved. Trimming shortened V by 7 bases and J by 2 bases, and 14 bases separated the two germline ends. In germline, CDR1 is SGHAT, CDR2 FQDESV (reference sequence). The CDR3 consists of 14 residues. CDR3 DNA, as far as it was read: TGTGCCAGCATCGCGTGGGTGGGCAACACTGAA. It translates to CASIAWVGNTE. The CDR3, in full, reads CASIAWVGNTEAFF.

A remark on this clone: The CDR3 end is not reached by the read, which stops 3 residues before it; the germline J gene fills it in. V usage is TRBV20-1 and J usage is TRBJ1-1; TRBD1 matches 11 bases. Germline CDR1 is DFQATT and CDR2 is SNEGSKA (reference sequence). V lost 7 bases to trimming and J lost 5 bases; unmatched junction nucleotides: 12. The CDR3 has 15 residues. CDR3 DNA, as far as it was read: TGCAGTGGCCAACCGGGACAGGGGGTCGGAACTGAA. Encoded protein: CSGQPGQGVGTE. In full, the CDR3 reads CSGQPGQGVGTEAFF.

Comment on this clone: The CDR3 is cut off 3 residues early in the read; its end comes from the germline J gene. This chain connects TRBV7-2 to TRBJ2-2; no firm D call. The CDR3 sequence is 14 residues long. Trimming removed 8 bases from V and 0 bases from J, with 10 bases in between. Germline CDR1 SGHTA, CDR2 FQGNSA. The CDR3 DNA, read in part, is TGTGCCAGCTCGAGCTTCGCGAACACCGGGGAG. It encodes CASSSFANTGE. The whole CDR3 reads CASSSFANTGELFF.

Notes on this clone: The CDR3 end falls 3 residues outside the read, so it is completed with the germline J gene. This chain links TRBV7-9 with TRBJ2-5, with TRBD2 identical over 14 bases. Germline-derived CDR1 and CDR2 are SEHNR and FQNEAQ (reference sequence). V trimming: 4 bases; J trimming: 6 bases; junction bases outside the gene matches: 4. The CDR3 is made up of 15 amino acids. The CDR3 is CASSSGLAGGKTQYF. CDR3 bases read: TGTGCCAGCAGCTCCGGACTAGCGGGGGGTAAGACC. The full variable domain, in which reference TRBV7-9 and TRBJ2-5 provide the parts outside the CDR3, is DTGVSQNPRHKITKRGQNVTFRCDPISEHNRLYWYRQTLGQGPEFLTYFQNEAQLEKSRLLSDRFSAERPKGSFSTLEIQRTEQGDSAMYLCASSSGLAGGKTQYFGPGTRLLVL.

For this clone: The read terminates 3 residues before the CDR3 end, so the remaining end is supplied by the germline J gene. This sequence joins TRBV20-1 and TRBJ1-1; D not resolved. Trimming cost V 0 bases and J 0 bases, with 5 bases left between them. Germline V gene data show CDR1 as DFQATT and CDR2 as SNEGSKA (reference sequence). This CDR3 contains 13 residues. Partial CDR3 DNA: TGCAGTGCTAGAGAGAGGGTGAACACTGAA. It codes for CSARERVNTE. The entire CDR3 protein reads CSARERVNTEAFF.

As to this clone: The sequenced fragment ends 3 residues before the CDR3 boundary, so the rest is inferred from the germline J gene. The rearrangement uses TRBV20-1 and TRBJ2-3, with TRBD1 identical over 9 bases. This CDR3 has 14 residues. V gave up 3 bases and J gave up 4 bases; unmatched junction bases: 5. In germline, CDR1 is DFQATT, CDR2 SNEGSKA (reference sequence). The chain's CDR3 is CSASLRQGADTQYF. CDR3 DNA, as far as it was read: TGCAGTGCTAGCCTAAGACAGGGGGCAGATACG.

On this clone itself: The junction departs from the called germline gene at one end, perhaps through a read error. The DNA ends 3 residues before the CDR3 does, and the rest of the CDR3 is filled in from the germline J gene. Other DNA sequences within the sample encode an identical CDR3. The genes are TRBV7-9 and TRBJ1-3; D not resolved. The CDR3 consists of 14 residues. The germline gives CDR1 SEHNR, CDR2 FQNEAQ (reference sequence). CDR3 in amino acids: CASSFAGSGNTIYF. Partial CDR3 DNA: TGTGCCAGCAGCTTCGCAGGTTCTGGAAACACA.

Notes on this clone: With the read ending 3 residues before the CDR3 end, the germline J gene is used to fill in that end. V usage is TRBV6-4 and J usage is TRBJ1-6; the match to TRBD1 covers 9 bases. Germline V gives CDR1 MRHNA, CDR2 SNTAGT. The V gene end was trimmed by 6 bases and the J gene end by 2 bases; junction bases not matched to a gene: 17. This CDR3 has 20 residues. CDR3 loop: CASRDKPGQGIPPYNSPLHF. CDR3 bases read: TGTGCCAGCAGGGACAAACCGGGACAGGGTATTCCTCCCTATAATTCACCC.

About this clone: The observed sequence ends 3 residues before the CDR3 terminus, with the missing tail filled in from the germline J gene. The chain joins TRBV6-2 or TRBV6-3 to TRBJ1-4; D may be TRBD1 (5 bases). The CDR3 loop spans 15 amino acids. Germline CDR1 and CDR2: MNHEY and SVGEGT. The covered CDR3 bases are TGTGCCAGCAGTCGCCGAAACTCTGGGGCCAACGTA. This sequence encodes CASSRRNSGANV. In full, the CDR3 is CASSRRNSGANVLFF.

On this clone: The read falls 3 residues short of the CDR3 end, and the missing part is taken from the germline J gene. This sequence joins TRBV6-2 or TRBV6-3 and TRBJ2-4; D is undetermined. The germline CDR1 and CDR2 sequences are MNHEY and SVGEGT. V was clipped by 4 bases and J by 0 bases, with 10 bases between them. The CDR3 consists of 15 residues. The chain's CDR3 is CASSLRRLAKNIQYF. CDR3 bases read: TGTGCCAGCAGTTTGCGTCGGTTAGCCAAAAACATT.

About this clone: One end of the junction is discordant with germline, which a read error may explain. The CDR3 loop is CASSPTSGSPETQYF. The covered CDR3 bases are TGTGCCAGCAGTCCGACTAGCGGGAGTCCAGAGACG. The chain combines TRBV2 with TRBJ2-3; 12 positions match TRBD2. With the read ending 3 residues before the CDR3 end, the germline J gene is used to fill in that end. The germline V gene has CDR1 SNHLY and CDR2 FYNNEI. The CDR3 is 15 residues long.

In regard to this clone: The read stops 3 residues short of the end of the CDR3; the missing end is completed from the germline J gene. The genes are TRBV7-2 and TRBJ2-2; 10 bases line up with TRBD1. Germline CDR1 is SGHTA and CDR2 is FQGNSA. The CDR3 sequence is 14 residues long. The CDR3: CASGRQGAREKLFF. Incomplete CDR3 DNA: TGTGCCAGCGGTCGACAGGGGGCGAGGGAAAAG.

Concerning this clone: The CDR3 end lies 3 residues beyond the end of the read and is filled in from the germline J gene. This chain connects TRBV7-2 to TRBJ2-1, with 8 nucleotides matching TRBD1. V trimming: 4 bases; J trimming: 6 bases; junction bases outside the gene matches: 8. The CDR3 spans 15 residues. Germline CDR1 SGHTA, CDR2 FQGNSA. The CDR3 DNA, read in part, is TGTGCCAGCAGCTCCAACAGGGGGAATAGCAATGAG. Its protein is CASSSNRGNSNE. The full CDR3 sequence reads CASSSNRGNSNEQFF.

Comment on this clone: The read terminates 3 residues before the CDR3 end, so the remaining end is supplied by the germline J gene. This sequence joins TRBV5-1 and TRBJ2-4, with TRBD1 matching 8 bases. Per the germline V gene, CDR1 is SGHRS and CDR2 is YFSETQ. The CDR3 extends over 14 amino acids. V lost 4 bases to trimming and J lost 9 bases; unmatched junction nucleotides: 9. CDR3 DNA (partial): TGCGCCAGCAGCCCGGGACAGGCACCCAGCATT. Translation: CASSPGQAPSI. The full CDR3 protein reads CASSPGQAPSIQYF.

CDR3 sequence: CASSLGGNTGELFF. The sequenced CDR3 bases are TGTGCCAGCAGCTTGGGCGGGAACACCGGGGAG. The chain is built from TRBV5-4 and TRBJ2-2; D uncertain. The read is 3 residues too short to cover the CDR3 end, so that end is filled in from the germline J gene. The CDR3 runs 14 residues. Germline V gene lookup returns CDR1 SGHNT and CDR2 YYREEE (reference sequence). The germline V and J ends were trimmed by 0 bases and 1 base, with 4 bases remaining between them. The full variable domain, rest sourced from reference TRBV5-4 and TRBJ2-2, is ETGVTQSPTHLIKTRGQQVTLRCSSQSGHNTVSWYQQALGQGPQFIFQYYREEENGRGNFPPRFSGLQFPNYSSELNVNALELDDSALYLCASSLGGNTGELFFGEGSRLTVL.

This clone is called medium-sized (0.01 to 0.1%) based on its frequency. The read ends 3 residues before the CDR3 terminus; that terminus is restored from the germline J gene. V is TRBV30 and J is TRBJ2-2; tentative D call: TRBD1 (6 bases). The CDR3 is made up of 14 amino acids. Germline CDR1 is GTSNPN and CDR2 is SVGIG (reference sequence). CDR3 sequence: CAWGDGTTNEKLFF. The CDR3 bases that were read are TGTGCCTGGGGGGACGGGACAACTAATGAAAAG. Variable domain in full (rest from reference TRBV30 and TRBJ2-2): SQTIHQWPATLVQPVGSPLSLECTVEGTSNPNLYWYRQAAGRGLQLLFYSVGIGQISSEVPQNLSASRPQDRQFILSSKKLLLSDSGFYLCAWGDGTTNEKLFFGEGSRLTVL.